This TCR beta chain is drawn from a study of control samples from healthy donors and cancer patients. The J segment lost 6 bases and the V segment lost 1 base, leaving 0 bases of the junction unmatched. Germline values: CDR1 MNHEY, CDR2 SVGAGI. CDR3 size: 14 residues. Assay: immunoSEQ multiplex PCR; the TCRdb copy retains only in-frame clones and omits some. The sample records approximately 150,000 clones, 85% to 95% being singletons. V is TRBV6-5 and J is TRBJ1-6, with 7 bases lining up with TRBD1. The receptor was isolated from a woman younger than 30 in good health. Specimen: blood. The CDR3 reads CASSYYRGNSPLHF. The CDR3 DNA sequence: TGTGCCAGCAGTTACTACAGGGGTAATTCACCCCTCCACTTT.